These 7 T cell receptor beta chains originate from one sample sequenced in a study of blood T cell repertoires in COVID-19. Only in-frame clones appear in the TCRdb table, and some are missing; sequencing was by immunoSEQ multiplex PCR. The table lists approximately 500,000 clones, approximately 85% of them singletons. Specimen: peripheral blood. The receptors originated from a human donor in a cohort sampled during active COVID-19.

This chain links TRBV7-3 with TRBJ2-3, with 9 bases aligning to TRBD1. This CDR3 has 16 amino acids. The trim removed 0 bases at V and 1 base at J, leaving 2 bases unmatched. Germline loops: CDR1 SGHTA, CDR2 FQGTGA. The CDR3 DNA sequence: TGTGCCAGCAGCTTAACTCGGGACAGGGGCACAGATACGCAGTATTTT. Translated, it gives CASSLTRDRGTDTQYF. The full variable domain, with the rest looked up from reference TRBV7-3 and TRBJ2-3, is GAGVSQTPSNKVTEKGKYVELRCDPISGHTALYWYRQSLGQGPEFLIYFQGTGAADDSGLPNDRFFAVRPEGSVSTLKIQRTERGDSAVYLCASSLTRDRGTDTQYFGPGTRLTVL.

The rearrangement uses TRBV7-2 and TRBJ1-2, with a possible D match to TRBD1 (5 bases). Trimming removed 5 bases at V and 5 bases at J, with 15 bases between. CDR1 SGHTA and CDR2 FQGNSA come from the germline V gene. This CDR3 is 14 amino acids long. The CDR3 spells CASSPGGRSYGYTF. CDR3 in DNA: TGTGCCAGCAGCCCCGGGGGGAGATCATATGGCTACACCTTC.

The rearrangement joins TRBV24-1 to TRBJ2-7, with 16 bases lining up with TRBD2. Germline V gene data show CDR1 as KGHDR and CDR2 as SFDVKD. With 8 bases clipped from V and 5 bases from J, the junction kept 23 bases outside the gene matches. The CDR3 loop spans 21 amino acids. As DNA, the CDR3 is TGTGCCACCATTCGAGGGGGTGCCGATCAGGGACTAGCGGGAGGGCCTGACGAGCAGTACTTC. Translated: CATIRGGADQGLAGGPDEQYF.

The CDR3: CSVEGDRVPEAFF. CDR3 sequence (DNA): TGCAGCGTTGAAGGGGACAGGGTGCCTGAAGCTTTCTTT. The chain uses TRBV29-1 and TRBJ1-1; 9 bases agree with TRBD1. Germline values: CDR1 SQVTM, CDR2 ANQGSEA. This CDR3 spans 13 amino acids. The trim removed 1 base at V and 6 bases at J, leaving 3 bases unmatched.

This chain links TRBV5-1 with TRBJ2-6; 7 nucleotides match TRBD2. Per germline, CDR1 SGHRS and CDR2 YFSETQ. Trimming cost V 0 bases and J 4 bases; bases outside gene matches: 7. The CDR3 has 17 residues. The CDR3 reads CASSLVVGGTGANVLTF. The CDR3 DNA reads as TGCGCCAGCAGCTTGGTAGTCGGGGGGACCGGGGCCAACGTCCTGACTTTC.

V is TRBV29-1 and J is TRBJ1-1; D is possibly TRBD1 (6 bases). This CDR3 region has 15 residues. Germline CDR1 reads SQVTM; CDR2 reads ANQGSEA. Trimming took 1 base from V and 3 from J, leaving 15 bases between them. CDR3 in DNA: TGCAGCGTTGAAGCGGGGGGGCGCGGGGACACTGAAGCTTTCTTT. Translating it yields CSVEAGGRGDTEAFF.

The J gene is TRBJ2-4, the V gene TRBV7-9, with a weak D call TRBD2 (6 bases). Looked up from germline, CDR1 is SEHNR and CDR2 is FQNEAQ (reference sequence). The V gene lost 5 bases and the J gene lost 10 bases, with 15 bases spanning the gap. CDR3 length: 13 amino acids. The CDR3 sequence is CASSRRLEDIQYF. DNA of the CDR3: TGTGCCAGCAGCCGCCGACTAGAGGATATTCAGTACTTC.